The rows below give T cell receptor beta chains drawn from one sample of a study of blood T cell repertoires in COVID-19. Profiled with immunoSEQ multiplex PCR; TCRdb holds only in-frame clones, not every one. The profile shows roughly 160,000 clones, roughly 85% of them singletons. What was sequenced was peripheral blood. The receptors shown here come from an elderly woman with acute or convalescent COVID-19. Both conserved end residues are part of each CDR3. Fields, in order: CDR3 protein, CDR3 DNA, D gene, clone size, J gene, V gene. The D gene is left open where the match is weak. Clone sizes are given selectively: once, few, many, or a class where the clone is expanded.

CDR3aa: CASSVVSGIGTDTQYF
CDR3nt: TGTGCCAGCAGCGTAGTTAGCGGGATTGGGACAGATACGCAGTATTTT
d_gene: TRBD2
abundance: -
j_gene: TRBJ2-3
v_gene: TRBV9

CDR3aa: CSARDQETQYF
CDR3nt: TGCAGTGCTAGAGATCAGGAGACCCAGTACTTC
d_gene: -
abundance: -
j_gene: TRBJ2-5
v_gene: TRBV20-1

CDR3aa: CASSQEVGAASGGLGEQFF
CDR3nt: TGTGCCAGCAGCCAAGAGGTGGGGGCGGCGTCAGGGGGCTTGGGTGAGCAGTTCTTC
d_gene: TRBD1
abundance: -
j_gene: TRBJ2-1
v_gene: TRBV4-2

CDR3aa: CASSPRRGGPRDYGYTF
CDR3nt: TGTGCCAGCAGTCCTAGGAGGGGGGGGCCGAGGGACTATGGCTACACCTTC
d_gene: -
abundance: -
j_gene: TRBJ1-2
v_gene: TRBV27

CDR3aa: CASSAGTATYEQYF
CDR3nt: TGTGCCAGCAGCGCCGGGACTGCGACCTACGAGCAGTACTTC
d_gene: -
abundance: -
j_gene: TRBJ2-7
v_gene: TRBV9

CDR3aa: CASTSSSSYNEQFF
CDR3nt: TGTGCCAGCACTTCCTCTAGCTCCTACAATGAGCAGTTCTTC
d_gene: -
abundance: -
j_gene: TRBJ2-1
v_gene: TRBV2

CDR3aa: CASTRTAVETGELFF
CDR3nt: TGTGCCAGCACCAGGACAGCAGTTGAAACCGGGGAGCTGTTTTTT
d_gene: -
abundance: once
j_gene: TRBJ2-2
v_gene: TRBV28

CDR3aa: CASSQGAGGYNEQFF
CDR3nt: TGTGCCAGCAGCCAGGGAGCCGGGGGGTACAATGAGCAGTTCTTC
d_gene: TRBD2
abundance: -
j_gene: TRBJ2-1
v_gene: TRBV14

CDR3aa: CASSQGDRGVLDTQYF
CDR3nt: TGTGCCAGCAGCCAAGGCGACAGGGGTGTTTTGGATACGCAGTATTTT
d_gene: TRBD1
abundance: once
j_gene: TRBJ2-3
v_gene: TRBV3-1/TRBV3-2

CDR3aa: CASSYSRQGAYGYTF
CDR3nt: TGTGCCAGCAGTTACTCCCGACAGGGGGCTTATGGCTACACCTTC
d_gene: TRBD1
abundance: few
j_gene: TRBJ1-2
v_gene: TRBV6-2/TRBV6-3

CDR3aa: CASRISGARQPQHF
CDR3nt: TGTGCCAGCAGGATATCAGGGGCGCGTCAGCCCCAGCATTTT
d_gene: -
abundance: -
j_gene: TRBJ1-5
v_gene: TRBV6-5

CDR3aa: CATSPRRGQETQYF
CDR3nt: TGTGCCACCAGCCCGCGAAGGGGGCAAGAGACCCAGTACTTC
d_gene: -
abundance: -
j_gene: TRBJ2-5
v_gene: TRBV15

CDR3aa: CASRPGTGSTGGYTF
CDR3nt: TGTGCCAGCAGACCAGGGACAGGGTCGACGGGAGGCTACACCTTC
d_gene: TRBD1
abundance: -
j_gene: TRBJ1-2
v_gene: TRBV7-8

CDR3aa: CASNEGANEKLFF
CDR3nt: TGTGCCAGTAATGAGGGGGCGAATGAAAAACTGTTTTTT
d_gene: TRBD1
abundance: -
j_gene: TRBJ1-4
v_gene: TRBV19

CDR3aa: CASSTSRTGFDTGELFF
CDR3nt: TGTGCCAGCAGCACCTCTCGTACAGGGTTCGACACCGGGGAGCTGTTTTTT
d_gene: -
abundance: -
j_gene: TRBJ2-2
v_gene: TRBV28

CDR3aa: CASSGQSFRNGYTF
CDR3nt: TGCGCCAGCAGCGGACAGTCCTTCAGAAATGGCTACACCTTC
d_gene: -
abundance: -
j_gene: TRBJ1-2
v_gene: TRBV10-2

CDR3aa: CASSPTVNTEAFF
CDR3nt: TGTGCCAGCAGCCCCACAGTAAACACTGAAGCTTTCTTT
d_gene: -
abundance: -
j_gene: TRBJ1-1
v_gene: TRBV6-4

CDR3aa: CASSRTSGDNEQFF
CDR3nt: TGTGCCAGCAGCCGGACTAGCGGGGACAATGAGCAGTTCTTC
d_gene: TRBD2
abundance: few
j_gene: TRBJ2-1
v_gene: TRBV7-9

CDR3aa: CASSLAVITYEQYF
CDR3nt: TGTGCCAGCAGCCTAGCGGTTATCACCTACGAGCAGTACTTC
d_gene: TRBD2
abundance: -
j_gene: TRBJ2-7
v_gene: TRBV6-5

CDR3aa: CASSQGSNYGYTF
CDR3nt: TGTGCCAGCAGCCAAGGCAGTAACTATGGCTACACCTTC
d_gene: -
abundance: -
j_gene: TRBJ1-2
v_gene: TRBV3-1/TRBV3-2

CDR3aa: CASSLERRGTPDTGELFF
CDR3nt: TGCGCCAGCAGCTTGGAAAGGCGGGGGACTCCAGACACCGGGGAGCTGTTTTTT
d_gene: TRBD2
abundance: -
j_gene: TRBJ2-2
v_gene: TRBV5-1

CDR3aa: CASSYGQGGHQPQHF
CDR3nt: TGTGCCAGCAGTTACGGCCAGGGAGGGCATCAGCCCCAGCATTTT
d_gene: -
abundance: -
j_gene: TRBJ1-5
v_gene: TRBV6-2/TRBV6-3

CDR3aa: CTSSPPWTGRSGNTIYF
CDR3nt: TGCACCAGCAGCCCTCCCTGGACAGGGCGGTCTGGAAACACCATATATTTT
d_gene: -
abundance: few
j_gene: TRBJ1-3
v_gene: TRBV1

CDR3aa: CATSDPGDNQPQHF
CDR3nt: TGTGCCACCAGTGACCCAGGGGATAATCAGCCCCAGCATTTT
d_gene: -
abundance: -
j_gene: TRBJ1-5
v_gene: TRBV24-1

CDR3aa: CASRHIRWRGQFLSGNTIYF
CDR3nt: TGTGCCAGCAGGCACATTCGCTGGAGGGGACAGTTTCTCTCTGGAAACACCATATATTTT
d_gene: TRBD1
abundance: -
j_gene: TRBJ1-3
v_gene: TRBV27

CDR3aa: CASSGGPRTDTQYF
CDR3nt: TGTGCCAGTAGTGGGGGCCCTCGCACAGATACGCAGTATTTT
d_gene: -
abundance: -
j_gene: TRBJ2-3
v_gene: TRBV19

CDR3aa: CASSSTRLGGLSFF
CDR3nt: TGCGCCAGCAGCTCGACCCGTCTCGGGGGATTGTCTTTCTTT
d_gene: -
abundance: few
j_gene: TRBJ1-1
v_gene: TRBV5-1

CDR3aa: CASDRRDGASTDTQYF
CDR3nt: TGTGCTAGTGACAGGAGGGACGGGGCTAGCACAGATACGCAGTATTTT
d_gene: -
abundance: -
j_gene: TRBJ2-3
v_gene: TRBV12-5

CDR3aa: CASSLDGTGANVLTF
CDR3nt: TGCGCCAGCAGCTTGGACGGGACTGGGGCCAACGTCCTGACTTTC
d_gene: -
abundance: once
j_gene: TRBJ2-6
v_gene: TRBV5-1